A selection of T cell receptor beta chains follows, all from one sample in a study of blood T cell repertoires in COVID-19. The repertoire was sequenced with immunoSEQ multiplex PCR; TCRdb's copy has only in-frame clones and lacks some. The sample shows some 400,000 clones, more than 65% of them seen only once. The sample taken for sequencing was peripheral blood. The receptors here all came from a human donor with acute or convalescent COVID-19. The donor label of this sample is uncertain. Both conserved end residues are part of each CDR3. The D gene is left open where the match is weak. Clone size is not always given. Where it is, it says once, few, many or a class for expanded clones.

v_call	d_call	clone_size	j_call	cdr3_nt	cdr3_aa
TRBV30	TRBD1	.	TRBJ2-5	TGTGCCTGGAGTACCAACAGGAGACAGGGACCCTATCGAGAGACCCAGTACTTC	CAWSTNRRQGPYRETQYF
TRBV5-1	.	.	TRBJ2-2	TGCGCCAGCAGCCAAGACAACTTTTCAGGGGAGCTGTTTTTT	CASSQDNFSGELFF
TRBV6-5	.	.	TRBJ2-3	TGTGCCAGCAGTCTAGGGGCAACCCCCACAGATACGCAGTATTTT	CASSLGATPTDTQYF
TRBV2	.	once	TRBJ2-5	TGTGCCAGCAGAAAAGACAGGGGAGGGGAGACCCAGTACTTC	CASRKDRGGETQYF
TRBV28	.	.	TRBJ2-7	TGTGCCAGCAGTTTATGGGGAACAGGAGAGGACGAGCAGTACTTC	CASSLWGTGEDEQYF
TRBV30	TRBD2	.	TRBJ2-1	TGTGCCTGGGGTAGCGGGAGGGTGTATGAGCAGTTCTTC	CAWGSGRVYEQFF
TRBV4-1	.	.	TRBJ1-4	TGCGCCAGCAGCCAAGAATTTCAAACTAATGAAAAACTGTTTTTT	CASSQEFQTNEKLFF
TRBV12-3/TRBV12-4	.	.	TRBJ1-2	TGTGCCAGCAGGTACACCATCTATGGCTACACCTTC	CASRYTIYGYTF
TRBV28	.	.	TRBJ2-7	TGTGCCAGCGTTTCCGCCCGCCGGCGAGGTTACTACGAGCAGTACTTC	CASVSARRRGYYEQYF
TRBV5-4	.	.	TRBJ1-1	TGTGCCAGCAGCGTCCCTGCAGAATCCACTGAAGCTTTCTTT	CASSVPAESTEAFF
TRBV7-8	.	few	TRBJ2-1	TGTGCCAGCAGCCCCCGGGACTGGGCCTACAATGAGCAGTTCTTC	CASSPRDWAYNEQFF
TRBV28	TRBD1	.	TRBJ2-3	TGTGCCAGCAGCCCGATCGGACAGGGGACTAGCACAGATACGCAGTATTTT	CASSPIGQGTSTDTQYF
TRBV7-2	.	.	TRBJ2-7	TGTGCCAGCAGCTTAAGCCACCTAATTTACGAGCAGTACTTC	CASSLSHLIYEQYF
TRBV5-4	.	.	TRBJ2-1	TGTGCCAGCAGCATACAGGTGGACAATGAGCAGTTCTTC	CASSIQVDNEQFF
TRBV6-1	.	.	TRBJ1-2	TGTGCCAGCAGTGAAGGGAGAGTGCGCTATGGCTACACCTTC	CASSEGRVRYGYTF
TRBV18	TRBD1	few	TRBJ1-2	TGTGCCAGCTCCCCCGCCGACAGGGGATATGGCTACACCTTC	CASSPADRGYGYTF
TRBV5-1	TRBD2	.	TRBJ2-5	TGCGCCAGCAGCTTGACTAGCGGCCAAGAGACCCAGTACTTC	CASSLTSGQETQYF
TRBV19	.	.	TRBJ1-2	TGTGCCAGTAGTCGGGACTCGGGCTATGGCTACACCTTC	CASSRDSGYGYTF
TRBV2	.	once	TRBJ1-5	TGTGCCAGCAGTGAAAATGGGCCAGGGAATCAGCCCCAGCATTTT	CASSENGPGNQPQHF
TRBV5-5	TRBD1	.	TRBJ2-5	TGTGCCAGCAGCTTGTACGGAGTGACAGGGGCAGAGACCCGGTACTTC	CASSLYGVTGAETRYF
TRBV7-6	TRBD1	.	TRBJ1-1	TGTGCCAGCAGACCACTGACCGGGGGGGACAGCACTGAAGCTTTCTTT	CASRPLTGGDSTEAFF
TRBV2	.	.	TRBJ2-3	TGTGCCAGCAGCAGACTGGCGACAGATACGCAGTATTTT	CASSRLATDTQYF
TRBV4-1	.	.	TRBJ2-1	TGCGCCAGCAGCCCCTTGAATGAGCAGTTCTTC	CASSPLNEQFF
TRBV27	TRBD1	.	TRBJ1-5	TGTGCCAGCAGTACCCTGGACAGGGGGCATCAGCCCCAGCATTTT	CASSTLDRGHQPQHF
TRBV15	TRBD1	.	TRBJ2-7	TGTGCCACCAGCAGGAAGGCCAAGACAGGGCAGTTACGCGAGCAGTACTTC	CATSRKAKTGQLREQYF
TRBV4-1	.	.	TRBJ1-1	TGCGCCAGCAGCTCCCGGGGCACTGAAGCTTTCTTT	CASSSRGTEAFF
TRBV5-1	TRBD1	.	TRBJ1-1	TGCGCCAGCAGCTTGGTTAACAGGGGAGGTACTGAAGCTTTCTTT	CASSLVNRGGTEAFF